The present TCR beta chain was sequenced within a study of T-cell reconstitution after alpha-beta-depleted transplantation in children. General study results and limits: About two months after transplant, alpha-beta T cells reportedly came from several hundred expanded graft clones. T-cell counts and diversity at one year post-transplant came mainly from newly produced T cells.

Trimming took 0 bases from V and 2 from J; bases not matched to a gene: 12. The CDR3 is made up of 18 amino acids. The germline V gene has CDR1 DFQATT and CDR2 SNEGSKA (reference sequence). This clonotype was observed a handful of times. The target antigen is unknown. Construction of the TCRbeta library involved unique molecular identifiers. Using its own MiXCR run on the PCR reads, TCRdb lists one record per CDR3 protein. The table includes around 130,000 distinct CDR3 sequences, about 9.5% detected once. The source material was PBMCs, mostly from graft donor cells, sampled 180 days after TCRalphabeta/CD19-depleted stem cell transplant. The chain is built from TRBV20-1 and TRBJ2-7; TRBD2 agrees at 11 bases. This sequence was found in a girl under three years old who had a stem cell transplant for combined immunodeficiency, so the T cells may come from the graft donor. The CDR3 DNA sequence: TGCAGTGCTAGAGAGCTGGCTAGCGGGAGGAACGTTCCCTACGAGCAGTACTTC. Protein product: CSARELASGRNVPYEQYF.